This entry lists 11 T cell receptor beta chains sequenced from one sample in a study of CD8 T cells in Susac syndrome. RNA totalling roughly 0.45 to 1 ug underwent reverse transcription with random hexamers. From the immunoSEQ multiplex PCR reads, TCRdb called clonotypes with MiXCR, one entry per CDR3 protein. The data hold some 210,000 distinct CDR3 sequences, with approximately 94% observed a single time. Sequenced material: CD4+ T cells from PBMCs. The receptors here all came from a human donor with Susac syndrome.

This chain joins TRBV4-2 and TRBJ2-7; 7 nucleotides align to TRBD2. With V trimmed by 0 bases and J by 3 bases, 5 bases remained unmatched. This CDR3 has 15 amino acids. Germline V gene sequence: CDR1 LGHNA, CDR2 YNFKEQ. This chain's CDR3 is CASSQEGLADYEQYF. The DNA of the CDR3 is TGTGCCAGCAGCCAAGAGGGCCTAGCGGACTACGAGCAGTACTTC.

The rearrangement uses TRBV5-1 and TRBJ2-5, with D unclear. This CDR3 region has 14 residues. Germline CDR1 is SGHRS and CDR2 is YFSETQ. Deletions cut 0 bases from V and 3 bases from J, with 9 bases between. CDR3 DNA: TGCGCCAGCAGCTTGGTCCGGACGGAAGAGACCCAGTACTTC. Encoded protein: CASSLVRTEETQYF.

The rearrangement uses TRBV27 and TRBJ1-2; possibly TRBD1 for D (6 bases). Germline CDR1 and CDR2: MNHEY and SMNVEV (reference sequence). This CDR3 is 14 amino acids long. Trimming left V 5 bases short and J 4 bases short, with 14 bases between. The CDR3 nucleotides read TGTGCCAGCAGTCAACAAGGGGGGATCTATGGCTACACCTTC. Its translation is CASSQQGGIYGYTF.

This clonotype was detected only once. The CDR3 region has the DNA TGCGCCAGCAGCCTTAACAGTGGGGCAACTAATGAAAAACTGTTTTTT. It specifies CASSLNSGATNEKLFF. The chain carries TRBV4-3 and TRBJ1-4; D call uncertain. The V and J ends lost 4 bases and 0 bases respectively, with 12 bases between them. The germline V gene encodes CDR1 LGHNA and CDR2 YSLEER. The CDR3 has 16 amino acids.

The chain combines TRBV30 with TRBJ1-1; the D is unclear. V lost 0 bases, J lost 2 bases, and 13 bases lay in between. This CDR3 comprises 15 residues. Looked up from germline, CDR1 is GTSNPN and CDR2 is SVGIG (reference sequence). CDR3 sequence reads: CAWSVRMTDNTEAFF. The DNA for the CDR3 is TGTGCCTGGAGTGTACGAATGACCGATAACACTGAAGCTTTCTTT.

The V gene is TRBV4-3, the J gene TRBJ1-2; 7 nucleotides align to TRBD1. There are 17 residues in the CDR3. Germline CDR1 is LGHNA and CDR2 is YSLEER. The trim removed 0 bases at V and 3 bases at J, leaving 10 bases unmatched. CDR3 region: CASSQDLRRQGHYGYTF. CDR3 DNA sequence: TGCGCCAGCAGCCAAGATCTTAGGAGACAGGGTCACTATGGCTACACCTTC.

This clonotype appeared a few times. The J gene is TRBJ2-7, the V gene TRBV20-1; perhaps D is TRBD1 or TRBD2 (6 bases each). Germline assignment: CDR1 DFQATT and CDR2 SNEGSKA (reference sequence). This CDR3 region has 13 residues. Trimming pared 2 bases from V and 7 bases from J, leaving 15 bases between. The CDR3 DNA reads as TGCAGTGCTAGACCGCCGGGGGCGAAGGAGCAGTACTTC. It is translated as CSARPPGAKEQYF.

This clonotype was detected only a few times. V gene TRBV5-1 combines with J gene TRBJ2-6; D may be TRBD2 (5 bases). Germline loops: CDR1 SGHRS, CDR2 YFSETQ. The CDR3 contains 17 residues. Trimming removed 0 bases at V and 0 bases at J, with 10 bases between. Written as DNA, the CDR3 is TGCGCCAGCAGCTTGGGAGCGGTGTCCTCTGGGGCCAACGTCCTGACTTTC. This codes for CASSLGAVSSGANVLTF. The whole variable domain, filled in from reference TRBV5-1 and TRBJ2-6, reads KAGVTQTPRYLIKTRGQQVTLSCSPISGHRSVSWYQQTPGQGLQFLFEYFSETQRNKGNFPGRFSGRQFSNSRSEMNVSTLELGDSALYLCASSLGAVSSGANVLTFGAGSRLTVL.

Concerning this clonotype itself: The junction differs from germline at one of its ends, possibly a read error. The chain has TRBV3-1 and TRBJ2-2; 7 positions agree with TRBD2. Per germline, CDR1 LGHDT and CDR2 YNNKEL (reference sequence). The CDR3 is made up of 14 amino acids. DNA of the CDR3: TGTGCCAGCAGCCAATTCCCAGGGAGCGGGAAGCTGTTTTTT. Protein: CASSQFPGSGKLFF.

The V and J genes are TRBV4-2 and TRBJ1-5; D possibly corresponds to TRBD1 (5 bases). V lost 4 bases and J lost 7, with 17 bases in between. The CDR3 has 15 amino acids. In germline, CDR1 is LGHNA, CDR2 YNFKEQ. CDR3 sequence (DNA): TGTGCCAGCAGCCCCACCCCCGGGGGACCGCAGCCCCAGCATTTT. Translation gives CASSPTPGGPQPQHF.

The V gene is TRBV20-1, the J gene TRBJ2-7; 10 nucleotides line up with TRBD2. V shed 3 bases, J shed 6 bases, and the junction held 11 bases outside the gene matches. CDR1 is DFQATT, CDR2 SNEGSKA, per germline (reference sequence). The CDR3 is 15 residues long. The CDR3 protein is CSASVFPSGGGEQYF. For the CDR3, the DNA is TGCAGTGCTAGCGTTTTCCCTAGCGGGGGAGGCGAGCAGTACTTC.